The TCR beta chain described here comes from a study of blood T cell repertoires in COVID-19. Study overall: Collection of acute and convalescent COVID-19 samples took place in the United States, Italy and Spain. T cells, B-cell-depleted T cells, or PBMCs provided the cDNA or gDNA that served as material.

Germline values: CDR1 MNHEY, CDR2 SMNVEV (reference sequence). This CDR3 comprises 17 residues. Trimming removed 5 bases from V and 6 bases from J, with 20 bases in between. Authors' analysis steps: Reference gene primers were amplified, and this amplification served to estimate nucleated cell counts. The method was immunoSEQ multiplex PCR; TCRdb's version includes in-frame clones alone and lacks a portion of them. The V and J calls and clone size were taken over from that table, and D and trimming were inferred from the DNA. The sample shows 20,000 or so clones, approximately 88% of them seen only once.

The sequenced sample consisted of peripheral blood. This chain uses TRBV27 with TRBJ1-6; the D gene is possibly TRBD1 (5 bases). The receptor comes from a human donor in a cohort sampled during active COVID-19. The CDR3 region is CASSRNLVRGGNSPLHF. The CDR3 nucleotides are TGTGCCAGCAGTCGCAACCTTGTTAGGGGCGGTAATTCACCCCTCCACTTT.